One and the same sample provided the 12 T cell receptor beta chains below, sequenced in a study of T cell repertoires in cytomegalovirus infection. TCRdb analysed the reads with MiXCR anew, one entry per CDR3 protein. The top ten clones hold around 20% of a sample with around 170,000 distinct CDR3 sequences, 15% to 20% of them seen once. The specimen was CD8+ T cells from PBMCs. The receptors here all came from a human donor in good health (CMV status not recorded). Some clones in this sample may be carry-over from other donors' samples.

This clonotype was seen repeatedly, ten times or more. The chain links TRBV29-1 to TRBJ2-7; the D is unclear. The V end was cut by 7 bases, the J end by 0 bases, with 10 bases between. This CDR3 is 12 amino acids long. From germline, CDR1 is SQVTM and CDR2 ANQGSEA. The CDR3 loop reads CSAIGSSYEQYF. DNA of the CDR3: TGCAGCGCTATTGGTTCCTCCTACGAGCAGTACTTC.

This clonotype was seen only once. The CDR3 reads CASSPAGVLEQFF. The CDR3 DNA sequence: TGCGCCAGCAGTCCTGCAGGGGTACTTGAGCAGTTCTTC. The genes are TRBV23-1 and TRBJ2-1; possible D gene TRBD1, 6 bases. TRBV23-1 is reported as an ORF; its role is uncertain. This CDR3 region has 13 residues. V was cut by 4 bases and J by 9 bases, with 13 bases left in between.

This clonotype was recorded a few times. The chain is built from TRBV4-3 and TRBJ1-1; D not resolved. V was trimmed by 1 base and J by 0 bases, leaving 12 bases between them. CDR3 length: 16 residues. Germline CDR1 and CDR2: LGHNA and YSLEER. The CDR3 DNA is TGCGCCAGCAGCCAAGGGGGTGCATCCATGAACACTGAAGCTTTCTTT. As protein: CASSQGGASMNTEAFF.

CDR3 in amino acids: CASSGEGLAGPYNEQFF. The CDR3 bases are TGTGCCAGCAGCGGAGAGGGACTAGCGGGACCCTACAATGAGCAGTTCTTC. The J gene is TRBJ2-1, the V gene TRBV9, with 13 bases fitting TRBD2. Germline values: CDR1 SGDLS, CDR2 YYNGEE. J lost 2 bases, V lost 3 bases, and 5 bases had no gene match. The length of the CDR3 is 17 residues. The complete variable domain, with remaining parts taken from reference TRBV9 and TRBJ2-1, reads DSGVTQTPKHLITATGQRVTLRCSPRSGDLSVYWYQQSLDQGLQFLIQYYNGEERAKGNILERFSAQQFPDLHSELNLSSLELGDSALYFCASSGEGLAGPYNEQFFGPGTRLTVL.

This chain links TRBV6-2 or TRBV6-3 with TRBJ2-7, with 7 bases identical to TRBD2. V lost 0 bases and J lost 0; bases outside the gene matches: 2. CDR1 and CDR2 (germline): MNHEY, SVGEGT. The CDR3 has 15 residues. The CDR3 coding sequence is TGTGCCAGCAGTTACTCTGCGGGAGTCTCCTACGAGCAGTACTTC. It specifies CASSYSAGVSYEQYF.

This clonotype was seen many times. The V and J genes are TRBV7-8 and TRBJ1-2; D is ambiguous. This CDR3 is 14 amino acids long. Germline V gene sequence: CDR1 SGHVS, CDR2 FQNEAQ. V gave up 8 bases and J gave up 3 bases, with 16 bases separating them. The CDR3 loop reads CASRPEWPDYGYTF. CDR3 sequence (DNA): TGTGCCAGCCGTCCGGAGTGGCCGGACTATGGCTACACCTTC. Based on the CDR3 plus reference TRBV7-8 and TRBJ1-2, the full variable domain is GAGVSQSPRYKVAKRGQDVALRCDPISGHVSLFWYQQALGQGPEFLTYFQNEAQLDKSGLPSDRFFAERPEGSVSTLKIQRTQQEDSAVYLCASRPEWPDYGYTFGSGTRLTVV.

The CDR3 reads CASSLVAQGGRDEKLFF. The CDR3 DNA reads TGTGCCAGCAGCTTAGTTGCGCAGGGAGGGCGTGATGAAAAACTGTTTTTT. The chain recombines TRBV7-2 with TRBJ1-4, with D possibly matching TRBD1 (5 bases). V lost 1 base, J lost 6 bases, and 18 bases lay in between. The CDR3 extends over 17 amino acids. CDR1 and CDR2 from the germline V gene are SGHTA and FQGNSA.

The chain combines TRBV20-1 with TRBJ1-4, with 7 bases identical to TRBD1. The CDR3 spans 13 residues. Per germline, CDR1 DFQATT and CDR2 SNEGSKA (reference sequence). Germline trimming cut 5 bases from V and 8 bases from J; bases unmatched to any gene: 8. The CDR3 sequence is CSAPIQGREKLFF. The CDR3 coding sequence is TGCAGTGCTCCAATACAGGGGCGCGAAAAACTGTTTTTT.

The genes are TRBV5-6 and TRBJ1-1; D is perhaps TRBD1 (5 bases). The CDR3 is 13 residues long. The V end was cut by 5 bases, the J end by 1 base, with 9 bases between. Germline CDR1 SGHDT, CDR2 YYEEEE. The CDR3 nucleotides are TGTGCCAGCAGGCCCACAGGGAACACTGAAGCTTTCTTT. Translation: CASRPTGNTEAFF.

This chain joins TRBV7-6 and TRBJ1-2, with 7 bases lining up with TRBD1. There are 14 residues in the CDR3. The junction had 8 bases not matched to a gene; V was cut back by 6 bases and J by 4 bases. Germline V gene sequence: CDR1 SGHVS, CDR2 FNYEAQ. In DNA form, the CDR3 reads TGTGCCAGCAGTCCCGGGACAGTGGGCTATGGCTACACCTTC. Protein product: CASSPGTVGYGYTF.

A remark on this clonotype: A much more abundant neighbour one base away suggests this may be a read error. This chain connects TRBV6-2 or TRBV6-3 to TRBJ2-7; 9 positions match TRBD1. This CDR3 contains 17 residues. The germline CDR1 and CDR2 sequences are MNHEY and SVGEGT. CDR3 region: CVSRQRRTGTGSYEQYF. Written as DNA, the CDR3 is TGTGTCAGCAGACAGCGCCGGACCGGGACAGGGTCCTACGAGCAGTACTTC.

The chain carries TRBV7-8 and TRBJ1-5; D is unclear. The germline gives CDR1 SGHVS, CDR2 FQNEAQ. Trimming stripped 4 bases from V and 2 bases from J, with 12 bases between. The CDR3 sequence is 15 residues long. The CDR3 loop reads CASSSRAGGNQPQHF. CDR3 coding DNA: TGTGCCAGCAGCTCGAGGGCGGGCGGCAATCAGCCCCAGCATTTT.